This T cell receptor (beta chain) is drawn from a study of blood T cell repertoires in COVID-19. The overall study: Samples came from the United States, Italy and Spain, spanning acute and convalescent COVID-19.

Germline CDR1 reads MNHNY; CDR2 reads SVGAGI (reference sequence). Between the trimmed V and J ends, which lost 6 bases and 4 bases, there was a span of 12 bases. The CDR3 is made up of 14 amino acids. The authors' processing: It was from reference gene primer amplification that nucleated cell counts were estimated. TCRdb keeps only in-frame clones here, not all; method: immunoSEQ multiplex PCR. The DNA was the basis for D and trimming; V, J and clone size are from that table. The top ten clones hold less than 35% of a sample with approximately 85,000 clones, about nine tenths of them seen once. V and J are TRBV6-6 and TRBJ2-2, with D maybe TRBD1 (5 bases). The source is a man aged 45-60 years with active or convalescent COVID-19. Sample: peripheral blood. The CDR3 sequence: CASSLAGRTGELFF. CDR3 DNA: TGTGCCAGCAGCCTTGCAGGGCGCACCGGGGAGCTGTTTTTT.